This T cell receptor (beta chain) was documented in a study of T cell repertoires in cytomegalovirus infection. Using its own MiXCR run on the reads, TCRdb lists one record per CDR3 protein. The sample yields approximately 250,000 distinct CDR3 sequences, roughly 22% seen once. The germline CDR1 and CDR2 sequences are DFQATT and SNEGSKA (reference sequence). CDR3 length: 14 residues. The V end was cut by 5 bases, the J end by 5 bases, with 18 bases between. The V gene is TRBV20-1, the J gene TRBJ2-5, with D perhaps TRBD1 or TRBD2 (5 bases each). The material sequenced was CD8+ T cells from PBMCs. This receptor was taken from a human donor in good health (CMV status not recorded). Some clones in this sample may be carry-over from other donors' samples. CDR3 amino acids: CSAYSIVGTETQYF. DNA of the CDR3: TGCAGTGCTTATTCGATTGTTGGGACGGAGACCCAGTACTTC.